This TCR beta chain originates from a study of beta chain features in type 1 diabetes. This clone has just a few counts. The authors reverse transcribed all of the isolated RNA, so sequencing captured expressed TCRB transcripts. Profiled with immunoSEQ multiplex PCR; TCRdb holds only in-frame clones, not every one. Altogether fewer than 650,000 clones are present, around 15% being singletons, with the ten largest covering approximately 0.099%. Sequenced sample: naive CD4+ T cells from blood. The sequence was obtained from a man younger than 35 in good health.

CDR3 residues: CASSYKDEQYF. As DNA, the CDR3 is TGTGCCAGCAGTTACAAAGACGAGCAGTACTTC. V is TRBV6-6 and J is TRBJ2-7; D unclear. Germline loops: CDR1 MNHNY, CDR2 SVGAGI (reference sequence). CDR3 size: 11 residues. V gave up 2 bases and J gave up 5 bases, with 4 bases separating them.